This TCR beta chain is drawn from a study of cytomegalovirus exposure and HLA in healthy donors. About the research overall: The roughly 130 validation repertoires, a later analysis reported, used the same platform as the approximately 730 repertoires from the first cohort. Points from the study as a whole: The majority of TCR sequences were rare, yet some public TCRs appeared in many donors. The study recorded about 150 TCR beta chains that were cytomegalovirus-associated.

A note on this clone: Its antigen remains unknown.

In germline, CDR1 is SGHTA, CDR2 FQGTGA. The CDR3 is 16 amino acids. Trimming cost V 5 bases and J 0 bases, with 17 bases left between them. The table came from immunoSEQ multiplex PCR; TCRdb's copy has only in-frame clones and leaves some out. Seen here are approximately 300,000 clones, about nine tenths observed once, and the top ten hold roughly 1.2%. This clonotype originated in a woman aged 25 to 39 in good health and CMV-seropositive. The specimen was PBMCs. The chain recombines TRBV7-3 with TRBJ2-7, with D maybe TRBD2 (6 bases). The CDR3 spells CASSPLAARSSYEQYF. CDR3 sequence (DNA): TGTGCCAGCAGCCCATTAGCGGCCCGAAGCTCCTACGAGCAGTACTTC.